This T cell receptor beta chain was sequenced in a study of T cells in Graves' hyperthyroidism and ophthalmopathy (dated 2019 in TCRdb). Describing the broader study: TCR V-J signatures able to tell the groups apart were searched for in a discovery cohort of 90 to 100 patients, of whom 40 to 45 had Graves' ophthalmopathy and around 58 had stable Graves' hyperthyroidism. Prospective prediction of ophthalmopathy was tested in an independent validation cohort of 18 to 20 hyperthyroidism patients and 17 patients who later progressed to ophthalmopathy. The roughly 100 discovery patients were randomly split 7:3 into training and test sets. Thyroid tissue and blood T-cell repertoires from more than five Graves' hyperthyroidism patients were also compared in the study. After blood sampling, hyperthyroidism patients were treated with methimazole at a starting dose of 30 mg daily, and ophthalmopathy patients were treated with high-dose intravenous methylprednisolone. The paper reports TCR Vbeta CDR3 sequencing of 130 to 150 peripheral blood samples: 40 to 45 ophthalmopathy, fewer than 80 hyperthyroidism and around 17 progressor patients. Study-wide findings and limitations: Ophthalmopathy was separated from stable hyperthyroidism by a 13 V-J signature model, with around 90% sensitivity and 81% to 82% specificity obtained in cross-validation and 80%/75% obtained in testing. Blood samples also contained most of the expanded thyroid clonotypes (frequency above 0.001), which suggests that blood repertoires may reflect thyroid immune responses. No statistical method was used to set the sample size in advance, and investigators knew the group allocation. In validation, the model predicted progression to ophthalmopathy with 55% to 71% sensitivity and less than 80% specificity, a median of 6.5 months before onset.

The TCR beta CDR3 regions were amplified from RNA transcripts. A first-round RT-PCR of the TCR CDR3 used the HTBI primer set with the Qiagen OneStep RT-PCR kit. Libraries were constructed in a second round of multiplex PCR, after which size selection and purification were performed. Sequencing of the libraries was done on an Illumina HiSeq2000 using paired-end 100 bp reads. The authors processed their data as follows. SOAPnuke was used to process the raw data, removing reads that contained adapters or uncalled bases, had a mean Phred below 15, or lacked an exact match to the constant primer or identifier. COPE v1.2.5 was used to merge high-quality paired reads, and clonotypes were defined as unique nucleotide sequences. MiTCR v1.1 was used to align clonotypes to the IMGT TRBV, TRBD and TRBJ reference segments. The analysis included only V-J combinations with a frequency above 0.0001, which together covered around 99% of the repertoires. The TCS score was defined as the ratio of F50 (clonal expansion) to E x V (chaos), calculated using BLOSUM62-based TCRdist between CDR3 peptides within each V-J. Welch's t-statistics and random forest reduced fewer than 600 V-J features to some 14, which were used in a naive Bayes classifier (R e1071). TCRdb passed the public sequencing reads through fastp at Q25 and MiXCR, retaining productive beta sequences. Rows with one shared CDR3 protein collapse into an entry with the most common genes and DNA. The V and J calls were not made by the authors but by TCRdb's processing. The sample records about 540,000 distinct CDR3 sequences, roughly 46% of which are singletons. Together, the top ten hold roughly 8.2% of the sample.

Including cysteine and phenylalanine, the CDR3 has 14 amino acids. Only the CDR3 part of the read is kept: 42 bases, read in frame from the first base. CDR1 SGHAT and CDR2 FQNNGV are derived from the germline V gene. Trimming removed 5 bases from V and 4 bases from J; the gene matches leave 4 bases unexplained. Regarding this clonotype: Its antigen is not yet known. Base qualities are missing; no much larger clone stands one base away.

A patient counted as having stable Graves' hyperthyroidism if no progression to ophthalmopathy occurred over 18 months of follow-up. Hyperthyroidism patients were newly diagnosed, had a disease duration of under 2 months, and were aged 18 to 65 years. Patients with uncontrolled infections, other autoimmune diseases, pregnancy or lactation were excluded. Diagnoses were based on clinical symptoms, serum thyroxine and TRAb, thyroid ultrasound and orbital computed tomography. Total RNA was extracted with Trizol reagent, and quality was checked on an Agilent 2100 Bioanalyzer. The material sequenced was peripheral blood or thyroid tissue (not recorded which). This TCR came from a woman aged 18-35 years with Graves' hyperthyroidism. Donor details come from another sample of the same person, matched by shared clones. Here the chain combines TRBV11-2 and TRBJ2-2; 7 central nucleotides agree with TRBD1. At the DNA level, the sequence is TGTGCCAGCAGCAAACGGACAGGCACCGGGGAGCTGTTTTTT. Its amino acids are CASSKRTGTGELFF.